The sequence of this T cell receptor (beta chain) was determined in a study of T cell responses to AZD1222 COVID-19 vaccine. Only in-frame clones appear in the TCRdb table, and some are missing; sequencing was by immunoSEQ multiplex PCR. The table lists about 170,000 clones, around nine tenths of them singletons. From germline, CDR1 is SQVTM and CDR2 ANQGSEA. Unmatched junction bases numbered 5, after V lost 3 bases and J lost 4 bases. The CDR3 runs 13 residues. This clone was seen once. Antigen specificity is unknown. Study-wide results and limits: Of the AZD1222 recipients, only 6 or 7 were seropositive at baseline.

This TCR came from an adult who received the AZD1222 COVID-19 vaccine. The V gene is TRBV29-1, the J gene TRBJ1-2; 7 bases agree with TRBD1. This sample comprised peripheral blood, obtained 28 days after the second AZD1222 dose. The CDR3 reads CSVEDRSLYGYTF. The CDR3, as DNA: TGCAGCGTTGAGGACAGGAGTCTCTATGGCTACACCTTC.